This TCR beta chain was profiled in a study of blood T cell repertoires in COVID-19. The wider study: PBMCs, B-cell-depleted T cells, or T cells were the source of the cDNA or gDNA that made up the material.

Sequenced by immunoSEQ multiplex PCR; TCRdb stores in-frame clones only, minus some. The sample holds about 320,000 clones, approximately 89% seen once. This study enrolled people aged about 18 to 100 from 24 US geographic areas. V lost 6 bases, J lost 0 bases, and 17 bases lay in between. The CDR3 sequence is 16 residues long. The germline CDR1 and CDR2 sequences are SEHNR and FQNEAQ (reference sequence). The chain is built from TRBV7-9 and TRBJ1-2; no clear D gene. The sequenced sample was PBMCs or T cells enriched from blood (not recorded which). This TCR was sampled from a man in his thirties or forties who had recovered from COVID-19. As DNA, the CDR3 is TGTGCCAGCAGTCTAGATGGGCGGGAGGCTAACTATGGCTACACCTTC. Translation gives CASSLDGREANYGYTF.